What follows are 6 T cell receptor beta chains derived from one specimen sequenced in a study of cytomegalovirus exposure and HLA in healthy donors. The PCR used 60 Vbeta and 13 Jbeta primers. Some clones are missing from TCRdb's copy, which holds only in-frame ones; the method was immunoSEQ multiplex PCR. The sample yields fewer than 300,000 clones, about nine tenths seen once. The sequenced sample consisted of PBMCs. The receptors were gathered from a man aged 40-50 years in good health and CMV-seropositive.

For the CDR3, the DNA is TGTGCCAGCAGCCGGGGACATTCCGGCACAGATACGCAGTATTTT. Its translation: CASSRGHSGTDTQYF. The chain carries TRBV7-2 and TRBJ2-3; the D gene is possibly TRBD1 (6 bases). The ends were cut back, 5 bases at V and 1 base at J, with 13 bases in the middle. The CDR3 is 15 residues long. Germline CDR1 reads SGHTA; CDR2 reads FQGNSA.

The chain joins TRBV18 to TRBJ2-5, with D perhaps TRBD2 (6 bases). The V end was cut by 3 bases, the J end by 1 base, with 9 bases between. The CDR3 has 14 residues. The germline gives CDR1 KGHSH, CDR2 LQKENI. CDR3 residues: CASSPPGSQETQYF. The DNA for the CDR3 is TGTGCCAGCTCACCTCCCGGGAGCCAAGAGACCCAGTACTTC.

This clone was observed a single time. DNA for the CDR3: TGTGCCAGCTCACCATCAGTCACAGATACGCAGTATTTT. It encodes CASSPSVTDTQYF. The V gene is TRBV18, the J gene TRBJ2-3; D unclear. CDR1 is KGHSH, CDR2 LQKENI, per germline. Trimming shortened V by 2 bases and J by 2 bases, and 5 bases separated the two germline ends. The CDR3 loop spans 13 amino acids.

This clone was observed once. This chain links TRBV28 with TRBJ2-7; 7 bases match TRBD1. Per the germline V gene, CDR1 is MDHEN and CDR2 is SYDVKM. This CDR3 has 14 residues. V was clipped by 5 bases and J by 4 bases; unmatched bases: 8. The CDR3, as DNA: TGTGCCAGCAGTAAATACAGGGGTGGATACGAGCAGTACTTC. It specifies CASSKYRGGYEQYF.

The table lists this clone with a count of one. The chain employs TRBV7-8 and TRBJ2-7; 7 bases line up with TRBD2. J gave up 2 bases and V 4 bases, and 11 bases lay outside the gene matches. CDR1 is SGHVS, CDR2 FQNEAQ, per germline. The CDR3 has 16 residues. The CDR3 DNA reads as TGTGCCAGCAGCTCAAGGGACTACCGGAGCGCCTACGAGCAGTACTTC. It is translated as CASSSRDYRSAYEQYF.

This clone was detected only once. V usage is TRBV9 and J usage is TRBJ2-1, with 10 bases matching TRBD2. V lost 0 bases and J lost 7; bases outside the gene matches: 4. Per germline, CDR1 SGDLS and CDR2 YYNGEE. The CDR3 extends over 15 amino acids. The CDR3 DNA reads TGTGCCAGCAGCGTAGTCCCTAGCGGGAGAAATGAGCAGTTCTTC. Encoded protein: CASSVVPSGRNEQFF.